These 9 T cell receptor beta chains came from one sample sequenced in a study of blood T cell repertoires in COVID-19 (dated by TCRdb to the early 2020s). The library relied on the immunoSEQ multiplex PCR assay. TCRdb retrieved this table from immuneACCESS and kept in-frame rearrangements only. Not all clones are present; in checked studies, unresolved V genes account for under half, and no reason is known for the remainder. This sample lists 150,000 to 160,000 clones; under 85% were detected once. The ten largest clones capture roughly 0.6% of the sample. Sequences were obtained from peripheral blood. These receptor sequences come from a man between 60 and 70 years old with COVID-19, enrolled during active disease.

This clone was counted between two and nine times. CDR3 amino acids: CASSFGGMGNQPQHF. The CDR3 DNA sequence: TGTGCCAGTAGCTTTGGGGGGATGGGCAATCAGCCCCAGCATTTT. The chain recombines TRBV19 with TRBJ1-5; D perhaps matches TRBD1 (5 bases). V shed 6 bases and J shed 2 bases, with 14 bases lying between them. The length of the CDR3 is 15 residues. Germline values: CDR1 LNHDA, CDR2 SQIVND (reference sequence).

This clone was counted once. V gene TRBV7-8 combines with J gene TRBJ1-3; D might be TRBD1 (5 bases). The CDR3 consists of 15 residues. V was shortened by 2 bases and J by 0 bases, with 8 bases between the two germline ends. CDR1 and CDR2 from the germline V gene are SGHVS and FQNEAQ. CDR3 nucleotides: TGTGCCAGCAGCTTAAGACAGTCCTCTGGAAACACCATATATTTT. This encodes CASSLRQSSGNTIYF. Looking up the rest from reference TRBV7-8 and TRBJ1-3 gives the full variable domain: GAGVSQSPRYKVAKRGQDVALRCDPISGHVSLFWYQQALGQGPEFLTYFQNEAQLDKSGLPSDRFFAERPEGSVSTLKIQRTQQEDSAVYLCASSLRQSSGNTIYFGEGSWLTVV.

The J gene is TRBJ1-2, the V gene TRBV27; D is possibly TRBD1 (5 bases). CDR3 size: 14 residues. Germline CDR1 and CDR2: MNHEY and SMNVEV (reference sequence). V lost 3 bases, J lost 7 bases, and 15 bases lay in between. CDR3 protein: CASSFLGREGGYTF. The CDR3 nucleotides read TGTGCCAGCAGTTTTCTGGGCAGGGAGGGTGGCTACACCTTC.

The chain is built from TRBV7-9 and TRBJ1-6; no definite D call. The CDR3 consists of 15 residues. The germline V and J ends were trimmed by 5 bases and 10 bases, with 18 bases remaining between them. Germline V gene lookup returns CDR1 SEHNR and CDR2 FQNEAQ (reference sequence). The CDR3 DNA follows: TGTGCCAGCAGCCCATCAAGGGTATCGGGGTCACCCCTCCACTTT. Translating gives CASSPSRVSGSPLHF.

This chain links TRBV28 with TRBJ1-2; D might be TRBD1 (5 bases). The CDR3 runs to 14 residues. From germline, CDR1 is MDHEN and CDR2 SYDVKM. The V end was cut by 1 base, the J end by 7 bases, with 13 bases between. In DNA form, the CDR3 reads TGTGCCAGCAGTTTATCGGCAGGGCAAGGTGGCTACACCTTC. Translation: CASSLSAGQGGYTF.

This clone was seen just once. The chain uses TRBV15 and TRBJ1-1; D ambiguous. The CDR3 has 14 residues. Germline V lookup: CDR1 LNHNV, CDR2 YYDKDF (reference sequence). Trimming stripped 3 bases from V and 5 bases from J, with 13 bases between. CDR3: CATSSRKTETEAFF. The CDR3 coding sequence is TGTGCCACCAGCAGCAGGAAAACTGAGACTGAAGCTTTCTTT.

This clone was counted only a few times. The V gene is TRBV10-3, the J gene TRBJ1-1; TRBD1 is a possible D gene (5 bases). The V gene lost 3 bases and the J gene lost 4 bases, with 18 bases spanning the gap. Germline V gene data show CDR1 as ENHRY and CDR2 as SYGVKD. This CDR3 is 16 amino acids long. The CDR3 nucleotides are TGTGCCATCAGTGAAAAGGCAGGGATTGTCGGCACTGAAGCTTTCTTT. The encoded protein is CAISEKAGIVGTEAFF.

The chain couples TRBV2 to TRBJ2-5; TRBD1 aligns across 9 bases. The CDR3 sequence is 14 residues long. V shed 6 bases and J 5 bases; nucleotides not matched to a gene: 7. Germline V lookup: CDR1 SNHLY, CDR2 FYNNEI. The CDR3 spells CASSQTGGGETQYF. CDR3 in DNA: TGTGCCAGCAGCCAAACAGGGGGCGGGGAGACCCAGTACTTC.

The rearrangement joins TRBV5-1 to TRBJ2-7, with 7 nucleotides matching TRBD1. Per germline, CDR1 SGHRS and CDR2 YFSETQ. V gave up 3 bases and J gave up 2 bases; unmatched junction bases: 5. The length of the CDR3 is 14 residues. The CDR3: CASSSGGPTYEQYF. Here the CDR3 DNA reads TGCGCCAGCAGCTCAGGGGGACCTACCTACGAGCAGTACTTC.